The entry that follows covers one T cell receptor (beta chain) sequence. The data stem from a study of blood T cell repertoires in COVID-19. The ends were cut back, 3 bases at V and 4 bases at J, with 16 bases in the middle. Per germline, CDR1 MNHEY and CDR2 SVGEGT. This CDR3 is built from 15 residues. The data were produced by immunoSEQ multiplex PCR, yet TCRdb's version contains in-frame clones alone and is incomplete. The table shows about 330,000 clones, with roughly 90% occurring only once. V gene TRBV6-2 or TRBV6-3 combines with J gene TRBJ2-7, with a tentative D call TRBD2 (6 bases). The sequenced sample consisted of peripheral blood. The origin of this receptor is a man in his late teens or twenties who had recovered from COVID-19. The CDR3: CASSYRGLPPYEQYF. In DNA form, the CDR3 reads TGTGCCAGCAGTTATAGGGGACTCCCACCGTACGAGCAGTACTTC.